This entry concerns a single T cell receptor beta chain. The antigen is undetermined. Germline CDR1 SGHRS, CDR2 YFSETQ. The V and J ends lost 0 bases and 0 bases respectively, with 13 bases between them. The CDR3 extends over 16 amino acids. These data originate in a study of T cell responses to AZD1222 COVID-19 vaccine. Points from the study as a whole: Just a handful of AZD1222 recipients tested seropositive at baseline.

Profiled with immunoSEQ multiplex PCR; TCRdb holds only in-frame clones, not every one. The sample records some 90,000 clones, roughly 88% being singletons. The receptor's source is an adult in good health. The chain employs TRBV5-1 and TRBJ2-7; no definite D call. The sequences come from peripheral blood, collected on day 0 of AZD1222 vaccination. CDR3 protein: CASSLASTVSSYEQYF. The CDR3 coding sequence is TGCGCCAGCAGCTTGGCGAGCACAGTGAGCTCCTACGAGCAGTACTTC. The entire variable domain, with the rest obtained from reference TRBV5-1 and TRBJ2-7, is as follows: KAGVTQTPRYLIKTRGQQVTLSCSPISGHRSVSWYQQTPGQGLQFLFEYFSETQRNKGNFPGRFSGRQFSNSRSEMNVSTLELGDSALYLCASSLASTVSSYEQYFGPGTRLTVT.